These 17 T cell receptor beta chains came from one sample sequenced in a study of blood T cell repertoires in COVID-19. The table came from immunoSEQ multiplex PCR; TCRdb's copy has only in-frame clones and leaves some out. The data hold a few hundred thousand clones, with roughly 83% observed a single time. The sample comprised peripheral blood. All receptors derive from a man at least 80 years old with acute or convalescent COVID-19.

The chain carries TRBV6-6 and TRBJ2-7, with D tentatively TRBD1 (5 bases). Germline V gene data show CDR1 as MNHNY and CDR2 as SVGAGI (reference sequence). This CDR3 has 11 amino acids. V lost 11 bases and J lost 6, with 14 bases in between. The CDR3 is CAASRAGEQYF. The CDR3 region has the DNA TGTGCCGCTTCCAGGGCTGGCGAGCAGTACTTC.

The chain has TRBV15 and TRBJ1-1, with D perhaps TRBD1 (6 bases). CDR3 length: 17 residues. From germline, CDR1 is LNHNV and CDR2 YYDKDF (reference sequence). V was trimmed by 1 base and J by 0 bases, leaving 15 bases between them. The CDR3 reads CATSRAPQGPVNTEAFF. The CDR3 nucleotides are TGTGCCACCAGCAGAGCCCCACAGGGTCCCGTGAACACTGAAGCTTTCTTT.

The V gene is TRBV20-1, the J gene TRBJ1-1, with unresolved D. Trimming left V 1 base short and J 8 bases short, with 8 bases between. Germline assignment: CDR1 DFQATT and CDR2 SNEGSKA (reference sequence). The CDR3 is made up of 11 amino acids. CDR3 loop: CSARAGREAFF. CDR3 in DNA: TGCAGTGCTAGAGCAGGCAGAGAAGCTTTCTTT.

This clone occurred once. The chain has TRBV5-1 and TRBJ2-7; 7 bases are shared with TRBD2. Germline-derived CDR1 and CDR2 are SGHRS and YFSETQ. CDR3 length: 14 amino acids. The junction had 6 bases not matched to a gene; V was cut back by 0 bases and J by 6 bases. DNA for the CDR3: TGCGCCAGCAGCTTGGGACTAGCCGGAGGCGAGCAGTACTTC. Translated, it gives CASSLGLAGGEQYF.

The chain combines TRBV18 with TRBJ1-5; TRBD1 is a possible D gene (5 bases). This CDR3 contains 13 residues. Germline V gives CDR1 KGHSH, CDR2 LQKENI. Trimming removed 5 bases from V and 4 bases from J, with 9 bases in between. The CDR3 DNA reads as TGTGCCAGCTCATCGGACACAAATCAGCCCCAGCATTTT. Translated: CASSSDTNQPQHF.

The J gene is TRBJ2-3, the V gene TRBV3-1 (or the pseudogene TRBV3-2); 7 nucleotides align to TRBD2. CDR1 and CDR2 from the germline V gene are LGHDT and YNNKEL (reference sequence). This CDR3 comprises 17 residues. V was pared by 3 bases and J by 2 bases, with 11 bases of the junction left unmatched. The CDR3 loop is CASSHGGGPSNTDTQYF. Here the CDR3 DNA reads TGTGCCAGCAGCCACGGGGGAGGGCCGTCGAACACAGATACGCAGTATTTT.

The CDR3 spells CASSLGGYSTDTQYF. CDR3 coding DNA: TGTGCCAGCAGCCTAGGCGGGTACAGCACAGATACGCAGTATTTT. The chain has TRBV6-5 and TRBJ2-3; TRBD2 might be the D (5 bases). Germline assignment: CDR1 MNHEY and CDR2 SVGAGI. There are 15 residues in the CDR3. Trimming cost V 6 bases and J 0 bases, with 13 bases left between them.

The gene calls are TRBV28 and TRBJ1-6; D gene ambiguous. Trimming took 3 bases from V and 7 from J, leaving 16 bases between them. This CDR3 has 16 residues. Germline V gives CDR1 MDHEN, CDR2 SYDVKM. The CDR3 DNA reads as TGTGCCAGCAGTTTGATGGGCCTCCGGGGAAATTCACCCCTCCACTTT. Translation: CASSLMGLRGNSPLHF.

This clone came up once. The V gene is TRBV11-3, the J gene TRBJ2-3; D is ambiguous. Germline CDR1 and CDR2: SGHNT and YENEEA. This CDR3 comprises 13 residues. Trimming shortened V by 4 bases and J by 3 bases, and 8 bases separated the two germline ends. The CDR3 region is CASSSTGTDTQYF. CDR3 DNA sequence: TGTGCCAGCAGCTCCACGGGTACAGATACGCAGTATTTT.

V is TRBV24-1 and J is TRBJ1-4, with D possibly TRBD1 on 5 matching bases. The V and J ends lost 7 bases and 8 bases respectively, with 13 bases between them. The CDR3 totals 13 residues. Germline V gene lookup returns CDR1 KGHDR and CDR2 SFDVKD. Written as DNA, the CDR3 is TGTGCCACCAGCGCCAGGGTGGGGGAAAAACTGTTTTTT. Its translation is CATSARVGEKLFF.

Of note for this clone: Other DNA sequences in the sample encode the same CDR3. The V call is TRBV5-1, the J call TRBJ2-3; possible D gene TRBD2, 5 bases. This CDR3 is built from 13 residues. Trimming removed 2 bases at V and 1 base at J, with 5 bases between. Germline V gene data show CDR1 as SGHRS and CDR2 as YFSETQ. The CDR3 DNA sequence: TGCGCCAGCAGCTTAGCGGGCACAGATACGCAGTATTTT. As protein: CASSLAGTDTQYF.

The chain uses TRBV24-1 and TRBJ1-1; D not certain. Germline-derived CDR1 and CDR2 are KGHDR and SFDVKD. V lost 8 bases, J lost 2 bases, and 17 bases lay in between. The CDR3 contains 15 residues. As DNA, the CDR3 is TGTGCCACCACCCCATCCCCGCCAGGCAACACTGAAGCTTTCTTT. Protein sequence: CATTPSPPGNTEAFF.

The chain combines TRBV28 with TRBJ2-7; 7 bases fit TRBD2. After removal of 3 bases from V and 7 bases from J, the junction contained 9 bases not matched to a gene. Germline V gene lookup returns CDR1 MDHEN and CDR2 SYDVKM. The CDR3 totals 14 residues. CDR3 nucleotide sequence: TGTGCCAGCAGTTTCGCTTCGGGGGGTTGGGAGCAGTACTTC. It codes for CASSFASGGWEQYF.

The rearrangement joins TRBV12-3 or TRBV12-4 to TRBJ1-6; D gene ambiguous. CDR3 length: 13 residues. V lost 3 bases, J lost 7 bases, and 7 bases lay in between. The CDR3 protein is CASSLTENSPLHF. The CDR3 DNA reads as TGTGCCAGCAGTTTGACTGAGAATTCACCCCTCCACTTT.

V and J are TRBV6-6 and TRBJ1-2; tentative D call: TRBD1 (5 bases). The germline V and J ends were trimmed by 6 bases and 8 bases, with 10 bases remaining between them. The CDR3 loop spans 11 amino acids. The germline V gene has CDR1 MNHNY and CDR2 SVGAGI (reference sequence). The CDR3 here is CASSQGRGYTF. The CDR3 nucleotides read TGTGCCAGCAGCCAGGGCCGGGGCTACACCTTC.

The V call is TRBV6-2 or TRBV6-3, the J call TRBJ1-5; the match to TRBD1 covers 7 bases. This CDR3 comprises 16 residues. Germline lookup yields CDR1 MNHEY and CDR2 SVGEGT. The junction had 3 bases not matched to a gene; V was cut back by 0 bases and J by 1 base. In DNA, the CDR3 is TGTGCCAGCAGTTACTCGAAGGGGGCAAGCAATCAGCCCCAGCATTTT. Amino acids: CASSYSKGASNQPQHF.

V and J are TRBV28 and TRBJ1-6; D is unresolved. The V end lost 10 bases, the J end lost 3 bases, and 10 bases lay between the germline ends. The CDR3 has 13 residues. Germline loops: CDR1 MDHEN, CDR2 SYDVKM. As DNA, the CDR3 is TGTGCCACCACTGGAGGCTATAATTCACCCCTCCACTTT. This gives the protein CATTGGYNSPLHF.